This T cell receptor (beta chain) was identified in a study of blood T cell repertoires in COVID-19. CDR1 and CDR2 (germline): SGHTA, FQGTGA. The CDR3 is 16 residues long. J gave up 8 bases and V 2 bases, and 11 bases lay outside the gene matches. Profiled with immunoSEQ multiplex PCR; TCRdb holds only in-frame clones, not every one. There are 130,000 to 150,000 clones in the sample; 70% to 90% occur only once, and over 2.5% lies in the top ten. The material sequenced was peripheral blood. The gene calls are TRBV7-3 and TRBJ2-1; TRBD2 matches at 8 bases. This clonotype was obtained from a human donor with acute or convalescent COVID-19. The donor label of this sample is uncertain. The CDR3 loop reads CASSLFPSGFLDEQFF. The CDR3, as DNA: TGTGCCAGCAGCTTATTTCCTAGCGGGTTTTTGGATGAGCAGTTCTTC.